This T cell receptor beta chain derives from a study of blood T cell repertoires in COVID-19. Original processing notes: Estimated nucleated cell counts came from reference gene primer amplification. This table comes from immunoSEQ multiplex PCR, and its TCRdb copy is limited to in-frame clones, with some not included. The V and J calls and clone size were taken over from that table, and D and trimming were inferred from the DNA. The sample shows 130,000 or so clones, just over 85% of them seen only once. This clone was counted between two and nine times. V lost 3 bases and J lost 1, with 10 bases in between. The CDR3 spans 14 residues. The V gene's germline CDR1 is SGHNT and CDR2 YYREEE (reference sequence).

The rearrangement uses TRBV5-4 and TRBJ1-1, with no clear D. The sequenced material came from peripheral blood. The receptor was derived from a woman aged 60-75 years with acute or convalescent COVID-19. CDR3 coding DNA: TGTGCCAGCAGCTGGGGAGGTCCGAACACTGAAGCTTTCTTT. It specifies CASSWGGPNTEAFF.